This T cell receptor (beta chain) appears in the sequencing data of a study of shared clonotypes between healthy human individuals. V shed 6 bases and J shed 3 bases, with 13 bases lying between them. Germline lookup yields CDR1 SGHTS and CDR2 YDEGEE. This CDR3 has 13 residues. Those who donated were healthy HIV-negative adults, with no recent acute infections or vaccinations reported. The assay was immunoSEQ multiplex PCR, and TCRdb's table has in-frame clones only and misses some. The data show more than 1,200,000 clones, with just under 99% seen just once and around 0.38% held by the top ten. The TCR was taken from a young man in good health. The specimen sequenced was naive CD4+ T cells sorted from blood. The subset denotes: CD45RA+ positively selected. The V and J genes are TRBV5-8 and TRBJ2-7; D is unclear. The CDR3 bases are TGTGCCAGCACCTACGGTAGGGACTACGAGCAGTACTTC. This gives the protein CASTYGRDYEQYF.